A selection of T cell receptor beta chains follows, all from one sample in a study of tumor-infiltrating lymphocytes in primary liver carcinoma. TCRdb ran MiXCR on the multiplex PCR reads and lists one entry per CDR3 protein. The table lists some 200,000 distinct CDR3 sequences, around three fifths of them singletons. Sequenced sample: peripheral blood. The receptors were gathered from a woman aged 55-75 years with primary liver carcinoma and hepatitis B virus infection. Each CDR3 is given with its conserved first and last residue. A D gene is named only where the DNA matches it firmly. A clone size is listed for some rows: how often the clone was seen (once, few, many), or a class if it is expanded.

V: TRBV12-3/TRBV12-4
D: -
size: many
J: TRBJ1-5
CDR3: CASSRADGPQHF
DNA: TGTGCCAGCAGTCGAGCCGATGGGCCCCAGCATTTT

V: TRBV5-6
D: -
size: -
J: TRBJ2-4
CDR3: CASSLNALLKNIQYF
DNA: TGTGCCAGCAGCTTGAATGCCCTGCTCAAAAACATTCAGTACTTC

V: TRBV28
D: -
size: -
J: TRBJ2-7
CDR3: CASSSHLILLSYEQYF
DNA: TGTGCCAGCAGTTCCCACCTCATTCTACTCTCCTACGAGCAGTACTTC

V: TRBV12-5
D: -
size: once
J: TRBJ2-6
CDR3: CASSGSRANVPTF
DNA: TGTGCTAGTTCCGGGTCAAGGGCCAACGTCCCGACTTTC

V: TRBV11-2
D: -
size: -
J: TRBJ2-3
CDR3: CASCRQDTQYF
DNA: TGTGCCAGCTGCAGGCAGGATACGCAGTATTTT

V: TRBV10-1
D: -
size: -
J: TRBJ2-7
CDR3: CASSDQVNYEQYF
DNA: TGCGCCAGCAGTGACCAGGTCAATTACGAGCAGTACTTC

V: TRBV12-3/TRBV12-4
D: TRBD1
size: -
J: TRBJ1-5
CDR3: CASSLWGQGGSQPQHF
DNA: TGTGCCAGCAGTTTATGGGGACAGGGGGGGAGTCAGCCCCAGCATTTT

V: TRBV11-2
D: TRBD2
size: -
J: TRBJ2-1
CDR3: CASSLAPSTTSPWGNEQFF
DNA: TGTGCCAGCAGCTTAGCGCCCAGTACGACTAGCCCATGGGGCAATGAACAGTTCTTC

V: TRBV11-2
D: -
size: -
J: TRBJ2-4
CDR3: CASSYEFSGDLAKNIQYF
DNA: TGTGCCAGCAGCTATGAATTCTCGGGAGACTTAGCCAAAAACATTCAGTACTTC

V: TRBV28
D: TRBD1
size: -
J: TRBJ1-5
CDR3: CASSQTGARNQSQHF
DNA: TGTGCCAGCAGTCAGACAGGGGCCCGAAATCAGTCCCAGCATTTT

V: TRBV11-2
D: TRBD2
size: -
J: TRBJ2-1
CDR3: CPSSLLGAGGPNEQFF
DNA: TGTCCCAGCAGCCTTTTGGGAGCGGGAGGACCCAATGAGCAGTTCTTC

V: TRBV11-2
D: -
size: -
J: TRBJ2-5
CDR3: CASSAGTGMGYGETQYF
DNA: TGTGCCAGCAGTGCGGGGACCGGAATGGGGTACGGGGAGACCCAGTACTTC

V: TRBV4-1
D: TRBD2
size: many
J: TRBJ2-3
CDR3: CASSLSGRTDTQYF
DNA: TGCGCCAGCAGCCTGAGCGGGAGGACAGATACGCAGTATTTT

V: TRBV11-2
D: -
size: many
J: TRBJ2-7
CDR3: CASSSMTGGYEQYF
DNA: TGTGCCAGCAGCTCGATGACAGGTGGCTACGAGCAGTACTTC

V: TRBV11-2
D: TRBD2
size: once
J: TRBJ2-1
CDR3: CASSQTPSGEQFF
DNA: TGTGCCAGCAGTCAAACCCCTAGCGGTGAGCAGTTCTTC

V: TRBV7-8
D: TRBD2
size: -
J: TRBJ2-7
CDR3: CASLVGTSSSEQYF
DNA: TGTGCCAGCTTAGTTGGGACTAGCAGCTCCGAGCAGTACTTC

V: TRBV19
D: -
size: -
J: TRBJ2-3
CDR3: CASSIDRTGDTDTQYF
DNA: TGTGCCAGTAGTATAGATCGTACGGGAGACACAGATACGCAGTATTTT

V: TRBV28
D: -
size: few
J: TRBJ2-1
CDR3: CASSWTGPHYNEQFF
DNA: TGTGCCAGCAGTTGGACTGGGCCCCACTACAATGAGCAGTTCTTC

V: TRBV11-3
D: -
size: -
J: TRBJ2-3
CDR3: CASNLDRHTTDTQYF
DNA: TGTGCCAGTAACTTAGATCGACATACTACAGATACGCAATATTTT

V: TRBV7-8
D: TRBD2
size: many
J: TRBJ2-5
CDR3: CASSFAGVQETQYF
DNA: TGTGCCAGCAGCTTTGCGGGAGTCCAAGAGACCCAGTACTTC

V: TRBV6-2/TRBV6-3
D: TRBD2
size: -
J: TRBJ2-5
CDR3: CTSNLQLAGQETQYF
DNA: TGTACCAGCAATCTTCAACTAGCGGGACAAGAGACCCAGTACTTC

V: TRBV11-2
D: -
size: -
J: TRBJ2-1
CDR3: CASSLATTSYEQFF
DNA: TGTGCCAGCAGCTTAGCTACAACCTCCTACGAACAGTTCTTC

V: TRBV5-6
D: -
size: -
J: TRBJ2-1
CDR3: CASRLIVATEQFF
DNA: TGTGCCAGCAGATTGATCGTTGCGACAGAGCAGTTCTTC

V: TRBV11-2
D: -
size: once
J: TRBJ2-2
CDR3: CASSLLFGGGKLFF
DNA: TGTGCCAGCAGCTTACTATTCGGGGGCGGGAAGCTGTTTTTT

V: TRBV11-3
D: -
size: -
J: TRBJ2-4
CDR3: CDSSYRVAKDIQYF
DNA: TGTGACAGCAGCTATCGGGTAGCCAAGGATATTCAGTACTTC

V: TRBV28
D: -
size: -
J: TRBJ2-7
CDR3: CASSPVHEQYF
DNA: TGTGCCAGCAGTCCGGTGCACGAGCAGTACTTC

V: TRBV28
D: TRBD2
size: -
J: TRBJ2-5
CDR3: CASSPLGLADTQETQYF
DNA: TGTGCCAGCAGTCCATTGGGACTAGCGGACACACAAGAGACCCAGTACTTC

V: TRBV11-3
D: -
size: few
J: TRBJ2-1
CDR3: CASSLDVPTKLFF
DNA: TGTGCCAGCAGCTTAGATGTCCCGACTAAGCTGTTCTTC

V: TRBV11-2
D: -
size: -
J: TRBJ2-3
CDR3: CASRTDPAMRLASTDTQYF
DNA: TGTGCCAGCAGGACGGACCCGGCTATGCGCCTCGCGAGTACAGATACGCAGTATTTT

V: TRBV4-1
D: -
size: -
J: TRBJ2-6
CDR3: CARSAYSGANILTF
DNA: TGCGCCCGGTCGGCCTACTCTGGGGCCAACATCCTGACTTTC

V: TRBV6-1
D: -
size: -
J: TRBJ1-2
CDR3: CASSEASLFINYGYTF
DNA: TGTGCCAGCAGTGAAGCGAGCTTATTTATTAACTATGGCTACACCTTC

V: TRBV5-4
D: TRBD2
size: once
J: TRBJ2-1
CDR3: CASSLESGGTHNEQFF
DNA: TGTGCCAGCAGCCTGGAAAGCGGGGGAACCCACAATGAGCAGTTCTTC

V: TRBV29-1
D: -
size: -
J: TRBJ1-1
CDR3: CNITTYENTDAFF
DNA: TGCAACATAACGACATATGAGAACACTGATGCTTTCTTT

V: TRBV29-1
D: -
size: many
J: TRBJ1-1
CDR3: CSVEGGAGITSNTEAFF
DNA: TGCAGCGTTGAAGGAGGGGCAGGGATTACGTCGAACACTGAAGCTTTCTTT

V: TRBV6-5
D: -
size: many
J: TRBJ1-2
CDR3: CASSHARGGYTF
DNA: TGTGCCAGCAGCCACGCTCGCGGTGGCTACACCTTC

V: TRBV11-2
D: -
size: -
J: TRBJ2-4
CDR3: CAGSLAGPKIIQYF
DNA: TGTGCCGGCAGCTTGGCGGGACCGAAAATCATTCAGTACTTC

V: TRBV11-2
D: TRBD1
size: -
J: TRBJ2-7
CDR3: CASSSSSGGTGGSYEQYF
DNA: TGTGCCAGCAGCAGCTCATCGGGTGGGACAGGGGGCTCCTACGAGCAGTACTTC

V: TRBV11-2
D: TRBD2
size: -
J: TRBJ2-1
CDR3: CASRPIGTSVYNEQFF
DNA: TGTGCCAGCAGACCCATAGGGACTAGCGTATACAATGAGCAGTTCTTC

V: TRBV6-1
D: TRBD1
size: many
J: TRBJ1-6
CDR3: CASSEGDRGNSPLHF
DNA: TGTGCCAGCAGTGAAGGGGACAGGGGAAATTCACCCCTCCACTTT